Sequencing of this T cell receptor (beta chain) was carried out in a study of cytomegalovirus exposure and HLA in healthy donors. Points from the study as a whole: A few chains tied to CMV proved CMV antigen-specific in vitro.

The CDR3 contains 12 residues. Amplification used 60 Vbeta primers and 13 Jbeta primers. Assay used: immunoSEQ multiplex PCR; TCRdb lists only in-frame clones, some missing. Among about 130,000 clones listed, roughly 80% were seen once. Worth noting for this clone: Its antigen is unknown.

Sequencing input: PBMCs. The chain couples TRBV21-1 to TRBJ1-2; no check of the table's D call, TRBD1, against the DNA was made. TRBV21-1 represents a pseudogene. The TCR originated in a middle-aged woman in good health and CMV-seronegative. CDR3 sequence reads: CASSIDRLGYTF. In DNA, the CDR3 is TGTGCCAGCAGCATCGACAGGCTTGGCTACACCTTC.